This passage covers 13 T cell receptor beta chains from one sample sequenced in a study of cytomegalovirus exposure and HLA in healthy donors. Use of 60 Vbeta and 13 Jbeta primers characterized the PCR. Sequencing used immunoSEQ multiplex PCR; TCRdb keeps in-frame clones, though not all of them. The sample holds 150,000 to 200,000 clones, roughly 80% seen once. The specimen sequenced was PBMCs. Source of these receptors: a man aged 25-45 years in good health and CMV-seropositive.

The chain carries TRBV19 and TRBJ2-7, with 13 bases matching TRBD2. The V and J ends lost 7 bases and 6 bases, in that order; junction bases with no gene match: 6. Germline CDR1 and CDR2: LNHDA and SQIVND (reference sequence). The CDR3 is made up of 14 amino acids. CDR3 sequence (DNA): TGTGCCAGTACTCCTCGGACTAGCGGGGGCGAGCAGTACTTC. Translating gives CASTPRTSGGEQYF.

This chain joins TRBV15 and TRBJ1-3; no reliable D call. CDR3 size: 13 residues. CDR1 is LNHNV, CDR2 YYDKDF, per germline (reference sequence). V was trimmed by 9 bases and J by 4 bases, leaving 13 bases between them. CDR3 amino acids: CATRHVAGNTIYF. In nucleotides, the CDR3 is TGTGCCACTAGACACGTTGCGGGAAACACCATATATTTT. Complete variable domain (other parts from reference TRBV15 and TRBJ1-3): DAMVIQNPRYQVTQFGKPVTLSCSQTLNHNVMYWYQQKSSQAPKLLFHYYDKDFNNEADTPDNFQSRRPNTSFCFLDIRSPGLGDTAMYLCATRHVAGNTIYFGEGSWLTVV.

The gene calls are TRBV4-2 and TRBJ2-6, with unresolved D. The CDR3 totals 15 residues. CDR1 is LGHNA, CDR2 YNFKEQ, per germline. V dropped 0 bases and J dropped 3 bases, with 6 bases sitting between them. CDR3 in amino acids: CASSQEPGGANVLTF. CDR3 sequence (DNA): TGTGCCAGCAGCCAAGAACCAGGTGGGGCCAACGTCCTGACTTTC.

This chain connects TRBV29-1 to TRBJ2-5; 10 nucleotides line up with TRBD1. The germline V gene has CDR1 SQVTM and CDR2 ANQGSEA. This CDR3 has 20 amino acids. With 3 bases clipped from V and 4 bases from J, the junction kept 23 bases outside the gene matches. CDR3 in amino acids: CSVDQQPGQGSRGPLETQYF. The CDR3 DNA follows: TGCAGCGTTGACCAACAGCCGGGACAGGGGAGCCGAGGGCCTTTAGAGACCCAGTACTTC.

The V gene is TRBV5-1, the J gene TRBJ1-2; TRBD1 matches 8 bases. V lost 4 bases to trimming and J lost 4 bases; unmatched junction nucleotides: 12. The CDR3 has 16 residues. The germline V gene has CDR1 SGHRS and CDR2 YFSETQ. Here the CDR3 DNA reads TGCGCCAGCAGCCCCCTCCGACAGGGGTCGGGCTATGGCTACACCTTC. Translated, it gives CASSPLRQGSGYGYTF.

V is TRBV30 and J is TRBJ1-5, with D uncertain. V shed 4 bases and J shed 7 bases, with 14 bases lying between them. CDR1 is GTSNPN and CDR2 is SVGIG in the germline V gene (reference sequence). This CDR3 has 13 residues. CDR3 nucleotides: TGTGCCTGGACCGAGGCACGGGGACAGCCCCAGCATTTT. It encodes CAWTEARGQPQHF.

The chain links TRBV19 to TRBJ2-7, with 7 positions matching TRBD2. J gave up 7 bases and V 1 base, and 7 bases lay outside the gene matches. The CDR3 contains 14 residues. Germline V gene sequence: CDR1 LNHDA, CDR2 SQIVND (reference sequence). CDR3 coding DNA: TGTGCCAGTAGTATAGTACCAGCCGGGGGGGAGCAGTACTTC. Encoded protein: CASSIVPAGGEQYF. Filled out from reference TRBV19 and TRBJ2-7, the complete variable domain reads DGGITQSPKYLFRKEGQNVTLSCEQNLNHDAMYWYRQDPGQGLRLIYYSQIVNDFQKGDIAEGYSVSREKKESFPLTVTSAQKNPTAFYLCASSIVPAGGEQYFGPGTRLTVT.

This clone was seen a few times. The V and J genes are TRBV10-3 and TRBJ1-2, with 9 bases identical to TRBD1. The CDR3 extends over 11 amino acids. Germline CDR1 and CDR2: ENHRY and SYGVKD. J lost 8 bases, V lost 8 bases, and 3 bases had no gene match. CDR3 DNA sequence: TGTGCCATCGGGACAGGGAGGGGCTACACCTTC. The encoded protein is CAIGTGRGYTF.

CDR3 amino acids: CASATGSNQPQHF. CDR3 nucleotide sequence: TGTGCCAGTGCAACAGGGAGCAATCAGCCCCAGCATTTT. V gene TRBV19 combines with J gene TRBJ1-5; perhaps TRBD1 as D (6 bases). The CDR3 has 13 amino acids. Germline loops: CDR1 LNHDA, CDR2 SQIVND (reference sequence). Trimming pared 8 bases from V and 1 base from J, leaving 9 bases between.

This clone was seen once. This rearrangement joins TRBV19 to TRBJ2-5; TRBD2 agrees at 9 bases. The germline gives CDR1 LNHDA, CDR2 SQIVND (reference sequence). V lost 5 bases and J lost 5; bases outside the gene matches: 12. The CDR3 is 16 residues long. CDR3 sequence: CASSPSTGLALETQYF. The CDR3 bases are TGTGCCAGTAGTCCTTCTACCGGACTAGCGTTGGAGACCCAGTACTTC.

The CDR3 DNA follows: TGTGCCAGTAAGGGACAGGCCTTGAACACTGAAGCTTTCTTT. Its translation: CASKGQALNTEAFF. The V gene is TRBV2, the J gene TRBJ1-1, with 8 bases lining up with TRBD1. V dropped 9 bases and J dropped 0; count of bases not matched to a gene: 6. CDR1 and CDR2 (germline): SNHLY, FYNNEI. CDR3 length equals 14 residues. The variable domain in full, with the rest retrieved from reference TRBV2 and TRBJ1-1, is EPEVTQTPSHQVTQMGQEVILRCVPISNHLYFYWYRQILGQKVEFLVSFYNNEISEKSEIFDDQFSVERPDGSNFTLKIRSTKLEDSAMYFCASKGQALNTEAFFGQGTRLTVV.

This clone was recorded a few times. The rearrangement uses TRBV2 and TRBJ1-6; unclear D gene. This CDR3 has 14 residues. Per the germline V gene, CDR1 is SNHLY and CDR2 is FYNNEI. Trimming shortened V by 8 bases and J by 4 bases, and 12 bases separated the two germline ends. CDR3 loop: CASRPGIYNSPLHF. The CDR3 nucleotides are TGTGCCAGCCGCCCGGGAATTTATAATTCACCCCTCCACTTT.

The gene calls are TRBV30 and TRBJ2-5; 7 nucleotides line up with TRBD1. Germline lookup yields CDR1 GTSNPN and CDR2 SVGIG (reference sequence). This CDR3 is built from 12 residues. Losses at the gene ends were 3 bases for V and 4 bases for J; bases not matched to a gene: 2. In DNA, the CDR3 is TGTGCCTGGAGCGGGGACAGAGAGACCCAGTACTTC. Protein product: CAWSGDRETQYF.